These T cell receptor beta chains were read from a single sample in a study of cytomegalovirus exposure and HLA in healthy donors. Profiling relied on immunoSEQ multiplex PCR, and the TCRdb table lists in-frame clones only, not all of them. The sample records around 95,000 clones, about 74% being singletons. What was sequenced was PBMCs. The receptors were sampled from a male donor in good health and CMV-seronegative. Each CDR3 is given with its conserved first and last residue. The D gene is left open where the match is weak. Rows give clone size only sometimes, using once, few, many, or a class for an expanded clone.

TGTGCCAGCAGCGAACCAGGGGGCGTCAGTGGCTACACCTTT CASSEPGGVSGYTF TRBD1 TRBV28 NA TRBJ1-2
TGTGCCTGGAGTCAGGGGCGACGGGAGCAGTACTTC CAWSQGRREQYF NA TRBV30 NA TRBJ2-7
TGTGCCAGCAGTAAGGGGACAGCCAGAACCGGGGAGCTGTTTTTT CASSKGTARTGELFF TRBD1 TRBV6-6 NA TRBJ2-2
TGTGCCAGTAGTGGCCTAGCGGGAGGTGCCCCCTACAATGAGCAGTTCTTC CASSGLAGGAPYNEQFF TRBD2 TRBV19 once TRBJ2-1
TGTGCCAGCAGTTACTCAGGACTAGCGGACTCCTACGAGCAGTACTTC CASSYSGLADSYEQYF TRBD2 TRBV6-5 NA TRBJ2-7
TGCGCCAGCAGCCCCCGGGACAGGGGAAATTGGAATTCAGATACGCAGTATTTT CASSPRDRGNWNSDTQYF TRBD1 TRBV4-1 NA TRBJ2-3
TGTGCCAGCAGTACAGGGGGCATGGGACAGCCCCAGCATTTT CASSTGGMGQPQHF TRBD1 TRBV7-8 few TRBJ1-5
TGTGCCAGCAGTTGGGACAGGGGGAGAACTGAAGCTTTCTTT CASSWDRGRTEAFF TRBD1 TRBV2 NA TRBJ1-1
TGTGCCAGCAGTTACGGCCGGGACAATGAGCAGTTCTTC CASSYGRDNEQFF NA TRBV6-6 NA TRBJ2-1
TGCGCCAGCAGTCAACGCGTCCGGGACAGGGGTACTGGGGCCAACGTCCTGACTTTC CASSQRVRDRGTGANVLTF TRBD1 TRBV5-1 NA TRBJ2-6
TGTGCCAGCAGCCCAGACATCAGCTCCTACGAGCAGTACTTC CASSPDISSYEQYF NA TRBV14 NA TRBJ2-7
TGTGCCAGCAGCTCTGCAGGGTCTGGTGAAAAACTGTTTTTT CASSSAGSGEKLFF NA TRBV5-4 NA TRBJ1-4
TGTGCCACCAGCAGAAGCCGACAGGGGAACTATGGCTACACCTTC CATSRSRQGNYGYTF TRBD1 TRBV15 NA TRBJ1-2
TGTGCCAGCAGCCCCATACTCCGGGGTGGGACTGAAGCTTTCTTT CASSPILRGGTEAFF NA TRBV6-6 NA TRBJ1-1
TGTGCCAGCAGCCCGCGGACAGGGGCGGGCTACGAGCAGTACTTC CASSPRTGAGYEQYF TRBD1 TRBV9 NA TRBJ2-7
TGTGCCAGCAGTGTTTCCGGGGGTTACTATGGCTACACCTTC CASSVSGGYYGYTF NA TRBV2 NA TRBJ1-2
TGTGCCTGGACCTCGGTGAACACTGAAGCTTTCTTT CAWTSVNTEAFF NA TRBV30 NA TRBJ1-1
TGCGCCAGCAGCCAAGGCGGCGGGGGGGGAAGCAATCAGCCCCAGCATTTT CASSQGGGGGSNQPQHF NA TRBV4-3 NA TRBJ1-5
TGTGCCAGCAGCGCTCCTCCGACTCGTGGGGCCAACGTCCTGACTTTC CASSAPPTRGANVLTF NA TRBV11-2 NA TRBJ2-6
TGTGCCAGCAGTTCTTGGACAGGATCAGCCTACGAGCAGTACTTC CASSSWTGSAYEQYF TRBD1 TRBV28 NA TRBJ2-7
TGTGCCAGCAGCTTAGTCCTAGCGGGAGCAGATACGCAGTATTTT CASSLVLAGADTQYF TRBD2 TRBV7-2 NA TRBJ2-3
TGTGCCAGCAGTCAAACAGGGGTCTACGAGCAGTACTTC CASSQTGVYEQYF TRBD1 TRBV6-5 NA TRBJ2-7
TGTGCCAGTAGCCCCTACAGCAATCAGCCCCAGCATTTT CASSPYSNQPQHF NA TRBV19 NA TRBJ1-5
TGTGCCAGTAGTCGGGACAGAAATCAGCCCCAGCATTTT CASSRDRNQPQHF TRBD1 TRBV19 NA TRBJ1-5
TGTGCCAGCAGCTTGAGGGTAGCGGGAGGGGCTGGGGCCAACGTCCTGACTTTC CASSLRVAGGAGANVLTF TRBD2 TRBV7-6 NA TRBJ2-6
TGCGCCAGCAGCTCAGCGATCCAGTCAGCCAAAAACATTCAGTACTTC CASSSAIQSAKNIQYF NA TRBV5-1 NA TRBJ2-4
TGTGCCAGCAGATCGACAGGGGTAGGCACTGAAGCTTTCTTT CASRSTGVGTEAFF TRBD1 TRBV5-4 NA TRBJ1-1
TGTGCCAGCAGCCACAGGGAGAACACTGAAGCTTTCTTT CASSHRENTEAFF NA TRBV6-1 NA TRBJ1-1
TGTGCCAGCAGTGAATACCGGGAGACCTACGAGCAGTACTTC CASSEYRETYEQYF NA TRBV6-1 few TRBJ2-7
TGTGCCAGCAGCCTCTCGACAGGGGTCTCCTACGAGCAGTACTTC CASSLSTGVSYEQYF TRBD1 TRBV28 NA TRBJ2-7
TGTGCCAGCAGTGACCCGAGCGGGAGAGCCTACGAGCAGTACTTC CASSDPSGRAYEQYF TRBD2 TRBV6-4 NA TRBJ2-7
TGTGCCAGCAGTGGACAGTCCTCTAACTATGGCTACACCTTC CASSGQSSNYGYTF NA TRBV27 few TRBJ1-2
TGTGCCAGCAGCGTAGGAGGGACAGGGCTCGTCTACGAGCAGTACTTC CASSVGGTGLVYEQYF TRBD1 TRBV9 NA TRBJ2-7
TGTGCCAGCAGTTTAGTATGGCAGGGGGACGGCAATCAGCCCCAGCATTTT CASSLVWQGDGNQPQHF TRBD1 TRBV27 NA TRBJ1-5
TGTGCCAGCAGTTTTGTAGCGGGAGCCGAAAATGAGCAGTTCTTC CASSFVAGAENEQFF TRBD2 TRBV27 NA TRBJ2-1
TGTGCCAGCAGCGTAGCTGCGGGGCCAAGGGCTTACGAGCAGTACTTC CASSVAAGPRAYEQYF NA TRBV9 NA TRBJ2-7
TGTGCCAGCAGTTCAACAGGGGCTCCGATCTTC CASSSTGAPIF TRBD1 TRBV6-6 NA TRBJ1-2
TGTGCCAGCAGTGAAATCTCTAGCGGAGGCACAGATACGCAGTATTTT CASSEISSGGTDTQYF TRBD2 TRBV2 NA TRBJ2-3
TGTGCCAGCAGGGAGACACAGACATCTAGGGAGGAGACCCAGTACTTC CASRETQTSREETQYF NA TRBV6-6 NA TRBJ2-5
TGTGCCAGCAGTCCGGACAGGGTGGCTCAGCCCCAGCATTTT CASSPDRVAQPQHF TRBD1 TRBV28 NA TRBJ1-5
TGTGCCAGCGGTAGACTAGCGGACAATGAGCAGTTCTTC CASGRLADNEQFF TRBD2 TRBV6-1 NA TRBJ2-1
TGTGCCAGCAGCCCCCCTGGCTCTAGCACAGATACGCAGTATTTT CASSPPGSSTDTQYF NA TRBV28 few TRBJ2-3
TGTGCCAGCAGTTGGGCTAGCGGGAGTTATGAGCAGTTCTTC CASSWASGSYEQFF TRBD2 TRBV27 NA TRBJ2-1
TGTGCCAGCAGGGAGACAGGTGGCTATGGCTACACCTTC CASRETGGYGYTF NA TRBV6-5 once TRBJ1-2
TGTGCCAGCAGTTTAGGACAGGAATTACATTTT CASSLGQELHF TRBD1 TRBV28 few TRBJ1-5
TGTGCCACCTCTCGGGGGGACACCGGGGAGCTGTTTTTT CATSRGDTGELFF TRBD2 TRBV5-4 NA TRBJ2-2
TGTGCCTGGACCGCGGACAGAAGGTATGGCTACACCTTC CAWTADRRYGYTF NA TRBV30 NA TRBJ1-2
TGTGCCACCGCCCCGGGACAGGGGTACAATGAGCAGTTCTTC CATAPGQGYNEQFF TRBD1 TRBV25-1 NA TRBJ2-1
TGTGCCAGCAGTGAATACAGCGCAGCCTACGAGCAGTACTTC CASSEYSAAYEQYF NA TRBV25-1 NA TRBJ2-7